This is a list of T cell receptor beta chains from one sample in a study of cytotoxic CD8 clonotypes in ibrutinib-treated CLL. Profiled with immunoSEQ multiplex PCR; TCRdb holds only in-frame clones, not every one. The sample records tens of thousands of clones, around 70% being singletons. Sequencing used PBMCs, obtained after 12 months of ibrutinib treatment. The receptors derive from a human donor with chronic lymphocytic leukemia. CDR3s include the opening cysteine and the closing phenylalanine or tryptophan. D genes are given only for firm matches. Rows give clone size only sometimes, using once, few, many, or a class for an expanded clone.

clone_size d_call j_call v_call cdr3_nt cdr3_aa
. . TRBJ2-1 TRBV7-3 TGTGCCAGCAGCCCCAACGGAGGTCTCTACAATGAGCAGTTCTTC CASSPNGGLYNEQFF
. . TRBJ2-1 TRBV27 TGTGCCAGCAGTTTGGTCGGGAATGAGCAGTTCTTC CASSLVGNEQFF
. . TRBJ2-5 TRBV7-9 TGTGCCAGCAGCACAAGGGGACGGGAACAAGAGACCCAGTACTTC CASSTRGREQETQYF
. TRBD1 TRBJ1-1 TRBV5-1 TGCGCCAGCAGCTTCCAGGGGGACACTGAAGCTTTCTTT CASSFQGDTEAFF
. TRBD2 TRBJ2-1 TRBV19 TGTGCCAGTGTTAGCGGGCTCTACAATGAGCAGTTCTTC CASVSGLYNEQFF
. TRBD1 TRBJ2-1 TRBV27 TGTGCCAGCAGTCGTGGGACAGGGGTTTTCAATGAGCAGTTCTTC CASSRGTGVFNEQFF
. . TRBJ1-1 TRBV27 TGTGCCAGCAGTTTAAATCGCATGAACACTGAAGCTTTCTTT CASSLNRMNTEAFF
. . TRBJ1-5 TRBV7-9 TGTGCCAGCAGCTTAGCAGGGTATGGAAATCAGCCCCAGCATTTT CASSLAGYGNQPQHF
. . TRBJ2-7 TRBV7-9 TGTGCCAGCAGCTTGGTTCGACAGAGCCCCTACGAGCAGTACTTC CASSLVRQSPYEQYF
. . TRBJ2-1 TRBV9 TGTGCCAGCAGCGCTATGACATCGGATGAGCAGTTCTTC CASSAMTSDEQFF
. . TRBJ1-2 TRBV25-1 TGTGCCAGCAGTAGGGGCGGCCAAAGCTATGGCTACACCTTC CASSRGGQSYGYTF
. TRBD1 TRBJ1-2 TRBV2 TGTGCCAGCACCGAAGGGGGCATTGGCTACACCTTC CASTEGGIGYTF
. . TRBJ1-4 TRBV5-1 TGCGCCAGCGGCCTTACAGGAACCGAGGGGGAAAAACTGTTTTTT CASGLTGTEGEKLFF
. TRBD1 TRBJ1-6 TRBV29-1 TGCAGCGTTCCCTACCGGGACAGGTTACATAATTCACCCCTCCACTTT CSVPYRDRLHNSPLHF
. . TRBJ2-7 TRBV28 TGTGCCAGCAGTTTAGGGCCAGAAGTCTCCTACGAGCAGTACTTC CASSLGPEVSYEQYF
few . TRBJ2-4 TRBV2 TGTGCCAGCAGTGAGAGAACTTGGGGTGGCAAAAACATTCAGTACTTC CASSERTWGGKNIQYF
. TRBD1 TRBJ1-2 TRBV7-8 TGTGCCAGCAGCCCTTACCAGCGGACAGGGTCAGCGGATGGCTACACCTTC CASSPYQRTGSADGYTF
few . TRBJ1-2 TRBV29-1 TGCAGTGGACGTCTCGGAGCTGGCTACACCTTC CSGRLGAGYTF
. . TRBJ2-7 TRBV5-8 TGTGCCAGCAGCACGGCGGTTTCAGGCTACTCCTACGAGCAGTACTTC CASSTAVSGYSYEQYF
. TRBD2 TRBJ2-2 TRBV11-2 TGTGCCAGCAGCTTATCTTATCCCCCTAGCGGGGGGAACACCGGGGAGCTGTTTTTT CASSLSYPPSGGNTGELFF
. TRBD1 TRBJ1-5 TRBV6-1 TGTGCCAGCAGTGACCCCCGGGACAGGGGGTCGGATAGCAATCAGCCCCAGCATTTT CASSDPRDRGSDSNQPQHF
. TRBD2 TRBJ2-7 TRBV13 TGTGCCAGCAGCAGTCCGGGTGGACTAGCGTTGTCCTACGAGCAGTACTTC CASSSPGGLALSYEQYF
medium-sized TRBD2 TRBJ2-7 TRBV9 TGTGCCAGCAGCGTAGGGGTAGCGGGACCGCTCTACGAGCAGTACTTC CASSVGVAGPLYEQYF
. . TRBJ1-2 TRBV9 TGTGCCAGCAGCGTAGCTACGACAGGTAGCGGTATCGACTATGGCTACACCTTC CASSVATTGSGIDYGYTF
few . TRBJ2-1 TRBV2 TGTGCCAGCAGTGACGGGGGCAATGAGCAGTTCTTC CASSDGGNEQFF
few . TRBJ1-2 TRBV10-3 TGTGCCATCAGTGAGTCTGTGCGAAGTAACTATGGCTACACCTTC CAISESVRSNYGYTF
. . TRBJ1-6 TRBV6-6 TGTGCCAGCAGCAAGGACAGTTTTCTCCAGACACCCCTCCACTTT CASSKDSFLQTPLHF
. . TRBJ1-1 TRBV27 TGTGCCAGCAGTTTTCCGGGGGGGACTGAAGCTTTCTTT CASSFPGGTEAFF
. . TRBJ2-7 TRBV30 TGTGCCTGGAGTGTATCGGGGAATGTCGAGCAGTACTTC CAWSVSGNVEQYF